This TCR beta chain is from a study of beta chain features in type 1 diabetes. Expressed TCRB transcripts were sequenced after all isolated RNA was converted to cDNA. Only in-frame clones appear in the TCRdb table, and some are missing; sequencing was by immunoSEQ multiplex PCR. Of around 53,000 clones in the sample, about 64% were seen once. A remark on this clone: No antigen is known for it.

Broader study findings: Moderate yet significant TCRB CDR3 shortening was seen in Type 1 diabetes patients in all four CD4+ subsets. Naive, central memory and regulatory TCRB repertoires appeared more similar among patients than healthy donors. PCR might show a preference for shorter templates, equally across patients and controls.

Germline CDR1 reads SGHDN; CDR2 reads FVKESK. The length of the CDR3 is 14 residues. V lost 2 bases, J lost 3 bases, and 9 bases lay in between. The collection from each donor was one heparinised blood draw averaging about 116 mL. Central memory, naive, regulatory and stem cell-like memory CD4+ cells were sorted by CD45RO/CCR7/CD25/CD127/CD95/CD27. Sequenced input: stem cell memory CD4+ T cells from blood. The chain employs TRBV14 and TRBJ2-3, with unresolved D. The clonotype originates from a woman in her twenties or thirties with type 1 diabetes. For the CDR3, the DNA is TGTGCCAGCAGCCAACGGCAGGTAACAGATACGCAGTATTTT. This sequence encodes CASSQRQVTDTQYF.